The clone carrying this TCR beta chain was counted a few times. What it binds is unknown. This entry belongs to a study of a mutant IDH1 vaccine in newly diagnosed glioma. Study observations and caveats: In 85% to 95% of patients, immune responses induced by the vaccine occurred.

Time point here: week 5, during vaccination. Doses of 300 ug of mutant IDH1 20-mer peptide were given with topical imiquimod. Each donor presented with a new WHO grade 3 or 4 astrocytoma that tested IDH1-mutant and showed ATRX loss. Clones were read by immunoSEQ multiplex PCR, and TCRdb kept only the in-frame ones, dropping some. Here the sample spans about 54,000 clones, approximately 82% being singletons. This CDR3 is 14 amino acids long. V lost 3 bases and J 2 bases, leaving 8 bases between the germline ends. Germline-derived CDR1 and CDR2 are SGHRS and YFSETQ. The input for sequencing was PBMCs, taken from a glioma patient whose treatment included an IDH1 peptide vaccine. The source of this sequence is a man aged 25-45 years with glioma. V and J are TRBV5-1 and TRBJ2-2; no definite D call. This chain's CDR3 is CASSYGRNTGELFF. CDR3 coding DNA: TGCGCCAGCAGCTACGGGCGCAACACCGGGGAGCTGTTTTTT. The full variable domain, with the rest looked up from reference TRBV5-1 and TRBJ2-2, is KAGVTQTPRYLIKTRGQQVTLSCSPISGHRSVSWYQQTPGQGLQFLFEYFSETQRNKGNFPGRFSGRQFSNSRSEMNVSTLELGDSALYLCASSYGRNTGELFFGEGSRLTVL.